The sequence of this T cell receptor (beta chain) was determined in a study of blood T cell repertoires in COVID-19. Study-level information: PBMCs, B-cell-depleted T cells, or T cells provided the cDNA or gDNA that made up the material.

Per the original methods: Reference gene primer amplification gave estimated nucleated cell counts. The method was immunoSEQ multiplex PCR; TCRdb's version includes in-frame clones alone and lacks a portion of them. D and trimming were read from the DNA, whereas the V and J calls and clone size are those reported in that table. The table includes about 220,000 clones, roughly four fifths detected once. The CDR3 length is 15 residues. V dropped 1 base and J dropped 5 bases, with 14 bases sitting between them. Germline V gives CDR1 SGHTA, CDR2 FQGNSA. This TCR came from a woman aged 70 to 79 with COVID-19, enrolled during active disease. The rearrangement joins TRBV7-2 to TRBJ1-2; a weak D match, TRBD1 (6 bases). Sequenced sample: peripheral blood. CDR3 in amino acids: CASSLEPGVEYGYTF. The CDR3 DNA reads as TGTGCCAGCAGCTTAGAGCCAGGGGTGGAGTATGGCTACACCTTC. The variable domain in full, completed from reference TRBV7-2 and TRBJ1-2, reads GAGVSQSPSNKVTEKGKDVELRCDPISGHTALYWYRQSLGQGLEFLIYFQGNSAPDKSGLPSDRFSAERTGGSVSTLTIQRTQQEDSAVYLCASSLEPGVEYGYTFGSGTRLTVV.